The 7 T cell receptor beta chains below come from one sample, sequenced in a study of cytomegalovirus exposure and HLA in healthy donors. The assay was immunoSEQ multiplex PCR, and TCRdb's table has in-frame clones only and misses some. Counted here are approximately 120,000 clones, roughly 93% occurring once; the ten biggest clones make up around 1.3%. Sequencing was performed on PBMCs. These receptors were collected from a young woman in good health and CMV-seronegative.

The CDR3 reads CASSERSWTEAFF. DNA for the CDR3: TGTGCCAGCAGTGAACGGAGTTGGACTGAAGCTTTCTTT. The chain uses TRBV6-1 and TRBJ1-1; no firm D call. CDR1 is MNHNS and CDR2 is SASEGT in the germline V gene. Trimming removed 2 bases from V and 5 bases from J, with 9 bases in between. The CDR3 is 13 residues long.

This chain joins TRBV6-6 and TRBJ2-5; 8 nucleotides align to TRBD2. The CDR3 has 15 residues. The V segment lost 3 bases and the J segment 3 bases; nucleotides outside the gene matches: 6. The germline CDR1 and CDR2 sequences are MNHNY and SVGAGI (reference sequence). This chain's CDR3 is CASSYSAGDKETQYF. In DNA, the CDR3 is TGTGCCAGCAGTTATTCAGCGGGGGACAAAGAGACCCAGTACTTC.

This clone was recorded once. The V call is TRBV28, the J call TRBJ1-5; D is perhaps TRBD1 (5 bases). Germline CDR1 and CDR2: MDHEN and SYDVKM. The CDR3 has 15 amino acids. V was pared by 5 bases and J by 0 bases, with 11 bases between. The CDR3 nucleotides are TGTGCCAGCAGTGGGGCAGGGTATAGCAATCAGCCCCAGCATTTT. Protein sequence: CASSGAGYSNQPQHF. Based on the CDR3 plus reference TRBV28 and TRBJ1-5, the full variable domain is DVKVTQSSRYLVKRTGEKVFLECVQDMDHENMFWYRQDPGLGLRLIYFSYDVKMKEKGDIPEGYSVSREKKERFSLILESASTNQTSMYLCASSGAGYSNQPQHFGDGTRLSIL.

The chain carries TRBV9 and TRBJ2-3; a possible D gene is TRBD2 (5 bases). The CDR3 is made up of 16 amino acids. Trimming took off 4 bases at V and 3 bases at J, with 18 bases between the two ends. Germline V gene sequence: CDR1 SGDLS, CDR2 YYNGEE. This chain's CDR3 is CASSPTPGSLTDTQYF. DNA for the CDR3: TGTGCCAGCAGCCCTACACCGGGATCTTTAACAGATACGCAGTATTTT.

The V gene is TRBV6-5, the J gene TRBJ2-7; 8 bases map to TRBD2. With 2 bases clipped from V and 2 bases from J, the junction kept 5 bases outside the gene matches. Germline V gene lookup returns CDR1 MNHEY and CDR2 SVGAGI. This CDR3 spans 15 amino acids. This CDR3 is CASSYRSGGAYEQYF. The CDR3 DNA sequence: TGTGCCAGCAGTTACAGGTCCGGGGGGGCCTACGAGCAGTACTTC.

This chain joins TRBV29-1 and TRBJ1-1, with a possible D match to TRBD1 (5 bases). The V gene lost 4 bases and the J gene lost 5 bases, with 17 bases spanning the gap. The CDR3 runs to 14 residues. Germline V gives CDR1 SQVTM, CDR2 ANQGSEA. The CDR3 protein is CSVAVRVGKTEAFF. The CDR3 region has the DNA TGCAGCGTTGCGGTCAGGGTTGGGAAAACTGAAGCTTTCTTT. Supplemented by reference TRBV29-1 and TRBJ1-1, the full variable domain reads SAVISQKPSRDICQRGTSLTIQCQVDSQVTMMFWYRQQPGQSLTLIATANQGSEATYESGFVIDKFPISRPNLTFSTLTVSNMSPEDSSIYLCSVAVRVGKTEAFFGQGTRLTVV.

This sequence joins TRBV15 and TRBJ1-2; 10 bases are shared with TRBD1. This CDR3 spans 15 amino acids. V dropped 0 bases and J dropped 7; count of bases not matched to a gene: 5. CDR1 and CDR2 (germline): LNHNV, YYDKDF (reference sequence). The DNA of the CDR3 is TGTGCCACCAGCAGAGACGTCGGACAGGGGGTTGGCTACACCTTC. Translated: CATSRDVGQGVGYTF.